The rows below give T cell receptor beta chains drawn from one sample of a study of CXCR3-negative and CXCR3-positive naive CD8 T cells. TCRdb reprocessed the 5' RACE reads, with one entry per CDR3 protein and no DNA. The sample totals around 61,000 distinct CDR3 sequences. The sequencing sample was made of naive CXCR3+ CD8+ T cells from blood. The receptors originated from a human donor in good health. Some clones in this sample may be carry-over from other donors' samples. Each CDR3 is given with its conserved first and last residue.

v_call: TRBV29-1; j_call: TRBJ2-5; cdr3_aa: CSVLTGGEETQYF
v_call: TRBV5-1; j_call: TRBJ2-1; cdr3_aa: CASSLARDRKTYNEQFF
v_call: TRBV9; j_call: TRBJ1-1; cdr3_aa: CASSVGFLRDGGENTEAFF
v_call: TRBV12-3/TRBV12-4; j_call: TRBJ1-5; cdr3_aa: CASSLDDSNQPQHF
v_call: TRBV23-1; j_call: TRBJ1-1; cdr3_aa: CASSHPLVAPPDRLTEAFF
v_call: TRBV2; j_call: TRBJ2-7; cdr3_aa: CASSEADYSYEQYF
v_call: TRBV13; j_call: TRBJ2-3; cdr3_aa: CASSEGLAVTDTQYF
v_call: TRBV29-1; j_call: TRBJ2-1; cdr3_aa: CSVVSPTVEYNEQFF
v_call: TRBV5-1; j_call: TRBJ2-1; cdr3_aa: CASRDGQGYNEQFF
v_call: TRBV13; j_call: TRBJ2-7; cdr3_aa: CASSLGWGGWDEQYF
v_call: TRBV18; j_call: TRBJ2-4; cdr3_aa: CASSPNDRESGKNIQYF
v_call: TRBV6-2/TRBV6-3; j_call: TRBJ2-7; cdr3_aa: CASSYSSGTYEQYF
v_call: TRBV7-8; j_call: TRBJ1-2; cdr3_aa: CASSLEGARSTYGYTF
v_call: TRBV15; j_call: TRBJ1-4; cdr3_aa: CATSSPGILNEKLFF
v_call: TRBV29-1; j_call: TRBJ2-7; cdr3_aa: CSVETSPLEQYF
v_call: TRBV27; j_call: TRBJ1-5; cdr3_aa: CASSLNRGQPQHF
v_call: TRBV7-9; j_call: TRBJ2-7; cdr3_aa: CASSRPGGAHSYEQYF
v_call: TRBV24-1; j_call: TRBJ2-1; cdr3_aa: CATSDPKLAGGYNEQFF
v_call: TRBV6-2/TRBV6-3; j_call: TRBJ2-7; cdr3_aa: CASARTYEQYF
v_call: TRBV7-6; j_call: TRBJ2-7; cdr3_aa: CASSLAKAGLFSYEQYF
v_call: TRBV7-6; j_call: TRBJ2-2; cdr3_aa: CASSPASGQVVKNTGELFF
v_call: TRBV5-1; j_call: TRBJ2-7; cdr3_aa: CASRFEGRNEQYF
v_call: TRBV29-1; j_call: TRBJ2-7; cdr3_aa: CSVEGGESYEQYF
v_call: TRBV9; j_call: TRBJ2-3; cdr3_aa: CASSGPGLAGGNTDTQYF
v_call: TRBV7-9; j_call: TRBJ2-7; cdr3_aa: CASSFGVRYEQYF
v_call: TRBV20-1; j_call: TRBJ2-2; cdr3_aa: CSARGPGLAGGTGELFF
v_call: TRBV29-1; j_call: TRBJ2-1; cdr3_aa: CSVEPSGGNNEQFF
v_call: TRBV20-1; j_call: TRBJ2-2; cdr3_aa: CSAKSSGGGNTGELFF
v_call: TRBV7-3; j_call: TRBJ2-3; cdr3_aa: CASSLPGGSISTQYF
v_call: TRBV7-2; j_call: TRBJ2-5; cdr3_aa: CASSHGTSRPPGEETQYF
v_call: TRBV12-3/TRBV12-4; j_call: TRBJ2-4; cdr3_aa: CASRPPTGGWDIQYF
v_call: TRBV29-1; j_call: TRBJ2-7; cdr3_aa: CSVEVLFGQSYEQYF
v_call: TRBV11-3; j_call: TRBJ2-2; cdr3_aa: CASSLDPIAGVNTGELFF
v_call: TRBV15; j_call: TRBJ2-1; cdr3_aa: CATSRNNEQFF
v_call: TRBV29-1; j_call: TRBJ2-5; cdr3_aa: CSVEWTGEETQYF
v_call: TRBV27; j_call: TRBJ2-3; cdr3_aa: CASSFLAVIQHADTQYF
v_call: TRBV20-1; j_call: TRBJ1-1; cdr3_aa: CSARPYVTGFGTEAFF
v_call: TRBV5-1; j_call: TRBJ2-7; cdr3_aa: CASSLTPHMSGTGRDYEQYF
v_call: TRBV7-9; j_call: TRBJ1-1; cdr3_aa: CASSSGQGAGMNTEAFF
v_call: TRBV7-9; j_call: TRBJ1-4; cdr3_aa: CASSLSSTNEKLFF
v_call: TRBV6-5; j_call: TRBJ2-1; cdr3_aa: CASSQGYNEQFF
v_call: TRBV28; j_call: TRBJ2-1; cdr3_aa: CASRLPDLEEQFF
v_call: TRBV7-9; j_call: TRBJ2-3; cdr3_aa: CASSFGADTQYF
v_call: TRBV7-2; j_call: TRBJ1-2; cdr3_aa: CASSLATGEGGYTF
v_call: TRBV20-1; j_call: TRBJ2-7; cdr3_aa: CSARTESSYEQYF
v_call: TRBV5-5; j_call: TRBJ2-3; cdr3_aa: CASIGAVDTQYF
v_call: TRBV6-5; j_call: TRBJ2-2; cdr3_aa: CAIEQGPGELFF
v_call: TRBV6-2/TRBV6-3; j_call: TRBJ2-1; cdr3_aa: CASSMTGITEQFF
v_call: TRBV12-3/TRBV12-4; j_call: TRBJ2-7; cdr3_aa: CASPPPGGAFDEQYF
v_call: TRBV7-9; j_call: TRBJ2-6; cdr3_aa: CASSDRLDQEYSGANVLTF
v_call: TRBV29-1; j_call: TRBJ2-2; cdr3_aa: CSVEERLAGELFF
v_call: TRBV28; j_call: TRBJ1-1; cdr3_aa: CASSLEQPNTEAFF
v_call: TRBV6-2/TRBV6-3; j_call: TRBJ2-7; cdr3_aa: CASSYSGGIWPQDLYEQYF